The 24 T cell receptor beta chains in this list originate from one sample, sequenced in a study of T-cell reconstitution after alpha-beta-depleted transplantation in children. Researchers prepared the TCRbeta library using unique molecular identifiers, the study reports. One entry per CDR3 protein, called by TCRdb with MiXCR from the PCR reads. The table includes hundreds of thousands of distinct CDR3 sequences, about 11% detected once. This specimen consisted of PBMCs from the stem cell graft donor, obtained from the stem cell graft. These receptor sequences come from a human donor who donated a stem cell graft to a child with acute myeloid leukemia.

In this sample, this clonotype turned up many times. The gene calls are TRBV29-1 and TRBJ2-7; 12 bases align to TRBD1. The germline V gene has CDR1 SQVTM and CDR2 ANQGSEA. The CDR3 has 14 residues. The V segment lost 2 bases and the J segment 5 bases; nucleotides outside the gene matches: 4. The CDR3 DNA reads TGCAGCGTTGAAAGACGGGACAGGGGGCACGAGCAGTACTTC. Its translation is CSVERRDRGHEQYF.

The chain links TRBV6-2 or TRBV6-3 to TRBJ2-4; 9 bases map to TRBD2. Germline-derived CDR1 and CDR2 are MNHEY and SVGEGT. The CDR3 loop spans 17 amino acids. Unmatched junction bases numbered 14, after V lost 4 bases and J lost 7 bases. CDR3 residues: CASSFNTREGRSNIQYF. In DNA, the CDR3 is TGTGCCAGCAGTTTTAATACGCGGGAGGGCCGCTCTAACATTCAGTACTTC.

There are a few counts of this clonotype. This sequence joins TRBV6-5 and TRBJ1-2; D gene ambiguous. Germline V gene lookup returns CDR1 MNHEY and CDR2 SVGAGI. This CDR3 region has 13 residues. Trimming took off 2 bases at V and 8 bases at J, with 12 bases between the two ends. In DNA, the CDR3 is TGTGCCAGCAGTTACAACTCACGGCAAGGCTACACCTTC. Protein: CASSYNSRQGYTF.

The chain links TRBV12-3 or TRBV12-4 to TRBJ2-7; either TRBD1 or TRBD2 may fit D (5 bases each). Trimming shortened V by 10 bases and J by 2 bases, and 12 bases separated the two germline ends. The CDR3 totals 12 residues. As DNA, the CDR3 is TGTGCCACCCGGGACCAGACCTACGAGCAGTACTTC. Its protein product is CATRDQTYEQYF.

The CDR3 loop reads CASSARASGGTGELFF. Written as DNA, the CDR3 is TGCGCCAGCAGCGCCCGGGCTAGCGGAGGCACCGGGGAGCTGTTTTTT. The J gene is TRBJ2-2, the V gene TRBV4-3; 7 bases are shared with TRBD2. The ends lost 5 bases at V and 4 bases at J; junction bases unmatched: 10. The CDR3 is 16 residues long. Germline V gene sequence: CDR1 LGHNA, CDR2 YSLEER.

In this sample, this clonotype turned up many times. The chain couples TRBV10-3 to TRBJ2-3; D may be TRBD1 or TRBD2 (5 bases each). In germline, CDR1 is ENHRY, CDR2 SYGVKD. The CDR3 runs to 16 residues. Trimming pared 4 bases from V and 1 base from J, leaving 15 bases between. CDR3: CAISGDPKGGTDTQYF. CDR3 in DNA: TGTGCCATCAGTGGGGACCCAAAGGGAGGCACAGATACGCAGTATTTT.

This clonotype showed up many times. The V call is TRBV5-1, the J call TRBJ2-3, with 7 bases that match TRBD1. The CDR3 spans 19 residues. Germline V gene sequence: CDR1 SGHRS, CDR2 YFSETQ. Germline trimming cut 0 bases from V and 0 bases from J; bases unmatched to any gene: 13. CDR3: CASSLAGTAASVSTDTQYF. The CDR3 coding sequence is TGCGCCAGCAGCTTGGCCGGGACAGCCGCTTCGGTGAGCACAGATACGCAGTATTTT.

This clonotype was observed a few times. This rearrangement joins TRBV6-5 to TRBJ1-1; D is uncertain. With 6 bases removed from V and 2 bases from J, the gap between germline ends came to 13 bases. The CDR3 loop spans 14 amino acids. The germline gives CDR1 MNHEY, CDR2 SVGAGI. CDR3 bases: TGTGCCAGCAGCCGTCAAGCGGGTAACACTGAAGCTTTCTTT. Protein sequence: CASSRQAGNTEAFF.

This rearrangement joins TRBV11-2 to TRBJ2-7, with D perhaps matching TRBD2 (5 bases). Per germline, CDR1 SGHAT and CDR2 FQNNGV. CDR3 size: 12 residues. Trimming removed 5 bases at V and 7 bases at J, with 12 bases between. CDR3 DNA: TGTGCCAGCAGCGCCGGACTGGGGGAGCAGTACTTC. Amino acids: CASSAGLGEQYF.

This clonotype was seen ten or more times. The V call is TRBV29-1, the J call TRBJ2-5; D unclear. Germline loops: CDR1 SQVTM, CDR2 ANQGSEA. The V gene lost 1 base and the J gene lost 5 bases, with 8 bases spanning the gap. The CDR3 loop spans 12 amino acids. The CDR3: CSVEGYRETQYF. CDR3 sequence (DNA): TGCAGCGTTGAAGGGTATAGGGAGACCCAGTACTTC.

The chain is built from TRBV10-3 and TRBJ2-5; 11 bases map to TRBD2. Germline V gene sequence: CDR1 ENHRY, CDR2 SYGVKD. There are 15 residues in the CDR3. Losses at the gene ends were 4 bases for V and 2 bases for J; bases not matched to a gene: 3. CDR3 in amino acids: CAISGLAGSQETQYF. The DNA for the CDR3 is TGTGCCATCAGTGGACTAGCGGGATCTCAAGAGACCCAGTACTTC.

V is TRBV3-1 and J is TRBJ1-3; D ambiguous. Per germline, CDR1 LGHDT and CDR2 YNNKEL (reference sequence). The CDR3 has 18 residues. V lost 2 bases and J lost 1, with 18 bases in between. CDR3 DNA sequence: TGTGCCAGCAGCCAATACCGTATGGGCAGCGGATCTGGAAACACCATATATTTT. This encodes CASSQYRMGSGSGNTIYF.

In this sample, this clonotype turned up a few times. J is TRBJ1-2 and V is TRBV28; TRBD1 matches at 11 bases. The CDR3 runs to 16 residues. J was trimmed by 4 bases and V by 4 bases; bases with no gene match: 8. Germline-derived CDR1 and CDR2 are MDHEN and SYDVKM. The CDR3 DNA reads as TGTGCCAGCAGTTCACCGGACAGGGGGCTAGGCTATGGCTACACCTTC. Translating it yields CASSSPDRGLGYGYTF.

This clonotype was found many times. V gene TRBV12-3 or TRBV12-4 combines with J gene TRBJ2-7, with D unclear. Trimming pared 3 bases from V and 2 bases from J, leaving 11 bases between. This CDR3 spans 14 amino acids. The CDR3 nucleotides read TGTGCCAGCAGTTTGGTCGAGAAAGCCTACGAGCAGTACTTC. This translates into CASSLVEKAYEQYF.

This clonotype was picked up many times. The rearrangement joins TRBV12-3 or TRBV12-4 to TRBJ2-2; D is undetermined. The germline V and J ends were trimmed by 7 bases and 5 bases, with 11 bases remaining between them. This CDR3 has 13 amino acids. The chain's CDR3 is CASNIKGTGELFF. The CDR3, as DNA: TGTGCCAGCAATATTAAAGGGACCGGGGAGCTGTTTTTT.

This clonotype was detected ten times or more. CDR3 nucleotide sequence: TGTGCCAGCCGGACAGGCCAATGGGGCACAGATACGCAGTATTTT. As protein: CASRTGQWGTDTQYF. V is TRBV6-1 and J is TRBJ2-3; the match to TRBD1 covers 7 bases. The CDR3 spans 15 residues. Germline CDR1 reads MNHNS; CDR2 reads SASEGT. The trim removed 8 bases at V and 1 base at J, leaving 9 bases unmatched.

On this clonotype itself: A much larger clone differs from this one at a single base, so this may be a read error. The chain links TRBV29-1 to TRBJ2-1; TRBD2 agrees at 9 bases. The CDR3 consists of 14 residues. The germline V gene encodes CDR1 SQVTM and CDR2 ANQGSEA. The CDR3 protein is CGVPTSQLAGERFF. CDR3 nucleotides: TGCGGCGTCCCCACTTCCCAACTAGCGGGCGAACGGTTCTTC.

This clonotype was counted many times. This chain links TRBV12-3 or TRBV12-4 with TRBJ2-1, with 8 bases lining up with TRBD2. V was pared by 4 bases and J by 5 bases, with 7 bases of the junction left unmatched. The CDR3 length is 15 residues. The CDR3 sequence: CASSSSGLGNNEQFF. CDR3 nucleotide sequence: TGTGCCAGCAGTTCCTCGGGACTAGGAAACAATGAGCAGTTCTTC.

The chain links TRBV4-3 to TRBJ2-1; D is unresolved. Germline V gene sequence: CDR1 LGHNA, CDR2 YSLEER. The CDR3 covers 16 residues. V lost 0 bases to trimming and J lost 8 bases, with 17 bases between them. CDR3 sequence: CASSQDPNSGSDEQFF. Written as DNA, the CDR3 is TGCGCCAGCAGCCAAGACCCGAATTCAGGTTCCGATGAGCAGTTCTTC.

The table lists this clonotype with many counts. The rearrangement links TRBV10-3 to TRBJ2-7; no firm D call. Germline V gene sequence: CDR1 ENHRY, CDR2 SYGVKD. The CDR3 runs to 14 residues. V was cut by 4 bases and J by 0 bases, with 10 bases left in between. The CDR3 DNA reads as TGTGCCATCAGTGTGGCCAGTAGCTCCTACGAGCAGTACTTC. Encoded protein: CAISVASSSYEQYF.

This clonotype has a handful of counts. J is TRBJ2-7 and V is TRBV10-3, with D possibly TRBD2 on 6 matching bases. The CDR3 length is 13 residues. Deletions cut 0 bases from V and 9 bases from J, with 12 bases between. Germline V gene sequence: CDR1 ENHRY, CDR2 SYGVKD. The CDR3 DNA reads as TGTGCCATCAGTGAGTCGGAGGGGCTGGGGCAGTACTTC. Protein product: CAISESEGLGQYF.

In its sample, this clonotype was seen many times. The CDR3 is CASSFISGYNEQFF. The CDR3 DNA sequence: TGTGCCAGCAGTTTCATTTCGGGTTACAATGAGCAGTTCTTC. This rearrangement joins TRBV12-3 or TRBV12-4 to TRBJ2-1; D not certain. V lost 3 bases and J lost 4, with 10 bases in between. This CDR3 contains 14 residues.

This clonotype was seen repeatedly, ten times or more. As DNA, the CDR3 is TGCAGTGCTAGAGGTGGACTAGCGGGACGCAATGAGCAGTTCTTC. It translates to CSARGGLAGRNEQFF. The chain uses TRBV20-1 and TRBJ2-1, with 12 positions matching TRBD2. The CDR3 has 15 residues. The germline gives CDR1 DFQATT, CDR2 SNEGSKA (reference sequence). After removal of 1 base from V and 6 bases from J, the junction contained 4 bases not matched to a gene.

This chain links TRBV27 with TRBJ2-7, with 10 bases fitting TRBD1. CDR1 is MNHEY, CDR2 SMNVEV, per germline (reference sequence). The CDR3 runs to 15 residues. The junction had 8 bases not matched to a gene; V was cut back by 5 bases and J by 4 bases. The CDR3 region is CASSLRTGGGYEQYF. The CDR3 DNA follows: TGTGCCAGCAGTCTCCGGACAGGGGGGGGTTACGAGCAGTACTTC.